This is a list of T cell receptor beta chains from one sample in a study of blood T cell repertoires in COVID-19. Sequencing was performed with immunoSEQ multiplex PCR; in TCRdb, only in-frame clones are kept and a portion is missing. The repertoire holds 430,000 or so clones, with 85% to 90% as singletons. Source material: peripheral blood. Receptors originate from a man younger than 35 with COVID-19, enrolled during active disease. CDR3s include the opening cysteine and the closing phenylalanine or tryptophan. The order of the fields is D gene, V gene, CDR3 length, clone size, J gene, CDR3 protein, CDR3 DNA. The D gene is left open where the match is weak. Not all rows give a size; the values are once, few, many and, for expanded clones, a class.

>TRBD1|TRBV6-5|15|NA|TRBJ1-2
CASTWTGTPNYGYTF
TGTGCCAGCACCTGGACAGGGACCCCTAACTATGGCTACACCTTC
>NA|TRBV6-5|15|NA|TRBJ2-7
CASSYSQYGGREQYF
TGTGCCAGCAGTTACTCGCAGTACGGGGGGCGCGAGCAGTACTTC
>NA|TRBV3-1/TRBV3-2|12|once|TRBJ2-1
CASSQRTTEQFF
TGTGCCAGCAGCCAAAGGACTACCGAGCAGTTCTTC
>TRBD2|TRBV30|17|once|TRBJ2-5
CAWSVRTSGSGRETQYF
TGTGCCTGGAGTGTAAGGACTAGCGGGAGTGGGCGCGAGACCCAGTACTTC
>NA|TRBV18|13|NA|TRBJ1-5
CASSPELNQPQHF
TGTGCCAGCTCACCAGAGTTGAATCAGCCCCAGCATTTT
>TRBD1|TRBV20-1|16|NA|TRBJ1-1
CSASLTGGYLDTEAFF
TGCAGTGCTAGTCTTACAGGGGGCTATCTCGACACTGAAGCTTTCTTT
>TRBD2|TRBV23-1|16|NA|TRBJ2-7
CASSQSGTRVFYEQYF
TGCGCCAGCAGTCAATCGGGGACTAGGGTTTTCTACGAGCAGTACTTC
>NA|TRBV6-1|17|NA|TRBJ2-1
CASSENDSGPPWDEQFF
TGTGCCAGCAGTGAAAATGATAGCGGCCCCCCCTGGGATGAGCAGTTCTTC
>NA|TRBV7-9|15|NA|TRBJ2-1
CASSRTGSSYNEQFF
TGTGCCAGCAGCCGAACAGGGAGCTCCTACAATGAGCAGTTCTTC
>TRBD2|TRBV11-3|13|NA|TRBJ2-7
CASSRTSGYEQYF
TGTGCCAGCAGCCGGACTAGCGGATACGAGCAGTACTTC
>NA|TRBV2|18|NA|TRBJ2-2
CASGLIGGALRNTGELFF
TGTGCCAGCGGTCTTATAGGGGGGGCACTTCGAAACACCGGGGAGCTGTTTTTT
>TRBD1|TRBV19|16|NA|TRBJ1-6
CASSPGQGEKNSPLHF
TGTGCCAGTAGTCCCGGACAGGGTGAGAAAAATTCACCCCTCCACTTT
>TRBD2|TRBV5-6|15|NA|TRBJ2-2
CASSPGGGYTGELFF
TGTGCCAGCAGCCCGGGAGGGGGATACACCGGGGAGCTGTTTTTT
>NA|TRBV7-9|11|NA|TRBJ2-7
CASGAPQEQYF
TGTGCCAGCGGGGCCCCACAGGAGCAGTACTTC
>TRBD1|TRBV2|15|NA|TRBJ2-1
CASSERGTGEDEQFF
TGTGCCAGCAGTGAACGCGGGACAGGTGAGGATGAGCAGTTCTTC
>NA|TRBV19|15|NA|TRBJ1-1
CASSMPPPGDTEAFF
TGTGCCAGTAGTATGCCCCCCCCAGGGGACACTGAAGCTTTCTTT
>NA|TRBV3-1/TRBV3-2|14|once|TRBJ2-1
CASSQGGRYNEQFF
TGTGCCAGCAGCCAGGGGGGGCGGTACAATGAGCAGTTCTTC
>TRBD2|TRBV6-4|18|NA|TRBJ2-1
CASSELAGGLFSYNEQFF
TGTGCCAGCAGTGAGCTAGCGGGGGGGCTTTTCTCCTACAATGAGCAGTTCTTC
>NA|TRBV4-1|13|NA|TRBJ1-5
CASSQERDQPQHF
TGCGCCAGCAGCCAAGAACGGGATCAGCCCCAGCATTTT
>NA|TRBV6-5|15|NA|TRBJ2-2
CASSYYSPNTGELFF
TGTGCCAGCAGTTACTATAGCCCCAACACCGGGGAGCTGTTTTTT
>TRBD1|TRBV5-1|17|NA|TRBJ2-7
CASSLYPETGGDYEQYF
TGCGCCAGCAGCTTGTATCCCGAGACAGGGGGGGACTACGAGCAGTACTTC
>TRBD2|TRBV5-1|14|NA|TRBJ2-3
CASNGLVGTDTQYF
TGCGCCAGCAACGGACTAGTCGGCACAGATACGCAGTATTTT
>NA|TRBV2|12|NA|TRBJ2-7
CASTQDTYEQYF
TGTGCCAGCACTCAGGACACCTACGAGCAGTACTTC
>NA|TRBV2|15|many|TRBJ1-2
CASRANREANYGYTF
TGTGCCAGCAGAGCGAACAGGGAAGCTAACTATGGCTACACCTTC
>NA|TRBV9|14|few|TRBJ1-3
CASRAQGSGNTIYF
TGTGCCAGCAGGGCACAGGGTTCTGGAAACACCATATATTTT
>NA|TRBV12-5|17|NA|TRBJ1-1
CASGPPGRAAMNTEAFF
TGTGCTAGTGGTCCCCCTGGGAGGGCGGCCATGAACACTGAAGCTTTCTTT
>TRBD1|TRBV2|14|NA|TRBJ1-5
CASRGTGGGQPQHF
TGTGCCAGCAGGGGGACAGGGGGAGGTCAGCCCCAGCATTTT
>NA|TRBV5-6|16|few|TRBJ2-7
CASSLVQGPYTYEQYF
TGTGCCAGCAGCTTGGTCCAGGGGCCCTACACCTACGAGCAGTACTTC
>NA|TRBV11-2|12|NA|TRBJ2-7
CASSLVLYEQYF
TGTGCCAGCAGCTTAGTTCTCTACGAGCAGTACTTC
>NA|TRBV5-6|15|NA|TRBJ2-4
CASSLYSGIKNIQYF
TGTGCCAGCAGCTTGTATTCCGGGATCAAAAACATTCAGTACTTC
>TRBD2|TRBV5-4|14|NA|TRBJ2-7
CASSAAGGFYEQYF
TGTGCCAGCAGTGCAGCGGGAGGGTTCTACGAGCAGTACTTC
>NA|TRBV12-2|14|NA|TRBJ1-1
CASRLVGVGTEAFF
NA
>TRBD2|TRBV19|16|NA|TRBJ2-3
CASSTLLAGGTDTQYF
TGTGCCAGTAGTACCTTACTAGCGGGAGGGACAGATACGCAGTATTTT